This is a list of T cell receptor beta chains from one sample in a study of blood T cell repertoires in COVID-19. Sequencing used immunoSEQ multiplex PCR; TCRdb keeps in-frame clones, though not all of them. There are 270,000 or so clones in the sample; about 89% occur only once, and about 4.6% lies in the top ten. The material sequenced was peripheral blood. The receptors were sampled from a man in his forties or fifties with acute or convalescent COVID-19. CDR3s include the opening cysteine and the closing phenylalanine or tryptophan. Each record gives: J gene, V gene, clone size, D gene, CDR3 DNA, CDR3 protein. A D gene is named only where the DNA matches it firmly. Clone size is shown for a subset of rows, as once, few, many or a class of expanded clone.

>TRBJ1-6|TRBV19|.|.
TGTGCCAGTAGTATGGATGGGGCGAGGAATTCACCCCTCCACTTT
CASSMDGARNSPLHF
>TRBJ2-7|TRBV11-2|.|TRBD1
TGTGCCAGCAGCTCCCTCATCCGGGACAGCACCTACGAGCAGTACTTC
CASSSLIRDSTYEQYF
>TRBJ2-2|TRBV7-2|.|.
TGTGCCAGCACCCTAAGTGGTAACACCGGGGAGCTGTTTTTT
CASTLSGNTGELFF
>TRBJ2-3|TRBV4-2|.|TRBD2
TGTGCCAGCAGCCAAGTGCTAGCGGGGAGCACAGATACGCAGTATTTT
CASSQVLAGSTDTQYF
>TRBJ2-1|TRBV15|.|.
TGTGCCACCAGCAGCCCCCCCGGGGGATCGTACAATGAGCAGTTCTTC
CATSSPPGGSYNEQFF
>TRBJ1-1|TRBV2|.|.
TGTGCCAGCAGTTCGACAGCGAACACTGAAGCTTTCTTT
CASSSTANTEAFF
>TRBJ1-1|TRBV7-9|once|TRBD1
TGTGCCAGCAGCCACCGGACAGGGATTGCCACTGAAGCTTTCTTT
CASSHRTGIATEAFF
>TRBJ1-1|TRBV6-5|.|.
TGTGCCACCGGGAACACTGAAGCTTTCTTT
CATGNTEAFF
>TRBJ2-1|TRBV9|.|TRBD2
TGTGCCAGCAGCGTAGGGACTAGCGATATGCCGGGGGAGCAGTTCTTC
CASSVGTSDMPGEQFF
>TRBJ2-6|TRBV5-4|.|.
TGTGCCAGCAGCTGGGGCAGGAGTGGTGGGGCCAACGTCCTGACTTTC
CASSWGRSGGANVLTF